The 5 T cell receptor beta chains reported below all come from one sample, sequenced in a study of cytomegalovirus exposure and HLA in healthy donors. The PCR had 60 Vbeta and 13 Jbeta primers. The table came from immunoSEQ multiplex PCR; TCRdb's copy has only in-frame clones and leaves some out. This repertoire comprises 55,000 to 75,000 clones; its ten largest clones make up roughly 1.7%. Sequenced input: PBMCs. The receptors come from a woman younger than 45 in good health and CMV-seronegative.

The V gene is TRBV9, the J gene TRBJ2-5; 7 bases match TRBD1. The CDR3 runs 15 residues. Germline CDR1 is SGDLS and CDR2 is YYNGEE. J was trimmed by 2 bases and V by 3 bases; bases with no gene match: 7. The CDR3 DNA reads TGTGCCAGCAGCGACCGACAGGGTGGGCAAGAGACCCAGTACTTC. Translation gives CASSDRQGGQETQYF.

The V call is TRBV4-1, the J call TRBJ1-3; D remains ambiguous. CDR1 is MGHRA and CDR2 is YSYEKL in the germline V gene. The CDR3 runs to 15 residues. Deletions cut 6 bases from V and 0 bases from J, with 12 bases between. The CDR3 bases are TGCGCCAGCAGTCAGACCGGGAGCTCTGGAAACACCATATATTTT. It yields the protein CASSQTGSSGNTIYF.

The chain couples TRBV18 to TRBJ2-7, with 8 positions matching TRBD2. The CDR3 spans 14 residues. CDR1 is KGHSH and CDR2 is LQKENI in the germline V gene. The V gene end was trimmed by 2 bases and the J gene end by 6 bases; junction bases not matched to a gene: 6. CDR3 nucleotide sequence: TGTGCCAGCTCACCAGATAGCGGGACTGTCGAGCAGTACTTC. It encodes CASSPDSGTVEQYF.

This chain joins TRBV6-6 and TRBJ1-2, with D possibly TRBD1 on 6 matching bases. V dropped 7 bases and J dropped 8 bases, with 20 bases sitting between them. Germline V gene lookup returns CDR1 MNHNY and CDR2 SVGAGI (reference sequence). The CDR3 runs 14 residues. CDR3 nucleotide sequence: TGTGCCAGCACCCCTATTGGGGGCGCCCCGGGCTACACCTTC. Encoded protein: CASTPIGGAPGYTF.

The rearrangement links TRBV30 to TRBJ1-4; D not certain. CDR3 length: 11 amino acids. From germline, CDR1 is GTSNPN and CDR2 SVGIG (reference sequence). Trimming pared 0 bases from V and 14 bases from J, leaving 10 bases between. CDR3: CAWSVGRTLFF. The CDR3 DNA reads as TGTGCCTGGAGTGTTGGGAGGACCCTGTTTTTT. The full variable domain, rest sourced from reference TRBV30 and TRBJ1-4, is SQTIHQWPATLVQPVGSPLSLECTVEGTSNPNLYWYRQAAGRGLQLLFYSVGIGQISSEVPQNLSASRPQDRQFILSSKKLLLSDSGFYLCAWSVGRTLFFGSGTQLSVL.